This T cell receptor (beta chain) was captured in a study of identical twins. Findings of the study overall: When twins shared out-of-frame alpha sequences, those sequences had excess low generation probability. Compared with models, monozygotic twins showed more out-of-frame TCR alpha sharing. Memory repertoires lacked the insertion deficit that abundant cord blood beta clonotypes showed.

Template switching added a universal primer binding site, and final cDNA carried unique molecular identifiers. MiXCR, applied by TCRdb to the 5' RACE reads, yields one record per CDR3 protein. Of some 900,000 distinct CDR3 sequences listed, about 12% are singletons. Between the trimmed V and J ends, which lost 8 bases and 5 bases, there was a span of 13 bases. This CDR3 is 12 amino acids long. Germline-derived CDR1 and CDR2 are SQVTM and ANQGSEA. Concerning this clonotype itself: No antigen is known for it.

This same sample was also taken into another study, of yellow fever vaccine responses in identical twins.

This TCR came from a woman between 18 and 29 years old in good health. Sequencing used PBMCs. The chain carries TRBV29-1 and TRBJ2-4; a weak D match, TRBD2 (6 bases). Written as DNA, the CDR3 is TGCAGCACTCGCGGCGGGGAAAACATTCAGTACTTC. Its translation is CSTRGGENIQYF.